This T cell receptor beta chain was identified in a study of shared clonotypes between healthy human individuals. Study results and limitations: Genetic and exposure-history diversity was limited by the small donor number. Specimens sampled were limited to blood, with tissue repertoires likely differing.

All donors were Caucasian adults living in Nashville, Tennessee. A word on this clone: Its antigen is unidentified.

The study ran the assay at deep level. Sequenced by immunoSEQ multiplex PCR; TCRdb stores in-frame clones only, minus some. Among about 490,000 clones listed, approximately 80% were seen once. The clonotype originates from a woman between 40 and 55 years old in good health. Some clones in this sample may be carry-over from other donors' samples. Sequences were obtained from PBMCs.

The CDR3 here is CAISPQTRGYTF. CDR3 sequence (DNA): TGTGCCATCAGCCCACAGACACGGGGCTACACCTTC. The genes are TRBV10-3 and TRBJ1-2; D is unclear. Deletions cut 6 bases from V and 8 bases from J, with 13 bases between. The CDR3 is 12 residues long. Germline CDR1 reads ENHRY; CDR2 reads SYGVKD.